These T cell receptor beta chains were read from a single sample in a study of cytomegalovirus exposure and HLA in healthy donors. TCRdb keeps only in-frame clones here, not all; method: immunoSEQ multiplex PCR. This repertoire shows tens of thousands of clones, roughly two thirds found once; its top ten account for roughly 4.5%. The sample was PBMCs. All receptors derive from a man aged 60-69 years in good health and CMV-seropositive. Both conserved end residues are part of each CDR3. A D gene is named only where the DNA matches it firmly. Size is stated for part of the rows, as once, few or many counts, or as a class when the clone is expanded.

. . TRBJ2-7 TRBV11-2 CASSSGQGGYEQYF TGTGCCAGCAGTTCCGGACAGGGAGGGTACGAGCAGTACTTC
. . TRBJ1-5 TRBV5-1 CASSYGESNQPQHF TGCGCCAGCAGCTACGGTGAAAGCAATCAGCCCCAGCATTTT
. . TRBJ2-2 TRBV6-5 CASRRYRDAGELFF TGTGCCAGCAGGCGATACAGGGACGCCGGGGAGCTGTTTTTT
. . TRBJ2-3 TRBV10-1 CASSDTGTQYF TGCGCCAGCAGTGATACTGGTACGCAGTATTTT
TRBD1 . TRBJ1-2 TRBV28 CASSSQGEGYGYTF TGTGCCAGCAGTTCCCAGGGGGAAGGGTATGGCTACACCTTC
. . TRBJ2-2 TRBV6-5 CASSYRGWDTGELFF TGTGCCAGCAGTTATAGGGGCTGGGACACCGGGGAGCTGTTTTTT
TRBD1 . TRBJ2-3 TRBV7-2 CASSIQGAPDTQYF TGTGCCAGCAGCATACAGGGGGCCCCCGATACGCAGTATTTT
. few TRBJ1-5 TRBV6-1 CASSEFGNQPQHF TGTGCCAGCAGTGAATTCGGGAATCAGCCCCAGCATTTT
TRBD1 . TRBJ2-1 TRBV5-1 CASSLEDMAGGNYNEQFF TGCGCCAGCAGCTTGGAGGATATGGCAGGGGGAAACTACAATGAGCAGTTCTTC
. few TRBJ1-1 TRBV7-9 CASSLIILNTEAFF TGTGCCAGCAGCCTTATAATTTTGAACACTGAAGCTTTCTTT
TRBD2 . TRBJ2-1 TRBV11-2 CASSLASGSYNEQFF TGTGCCAGCAGCTTAGCTAGCGGATCGTACAATGAGCAGTTCTTC
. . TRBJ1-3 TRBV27 CASSPGGNTIYF TGTGCCAGCAGTCCCGGGGGAAACACCATATATTTT
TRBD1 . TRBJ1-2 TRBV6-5 CASRFGTDYGYTF TGTGCCAGCAGATTCGGGACAGACTATGGCTACACCTTC
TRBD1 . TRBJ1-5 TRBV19 CASSEQGARQPQHF TGTGCCAGTAGTGAGCAGGGGGCTCGTCAGCCCCAGCATTTT
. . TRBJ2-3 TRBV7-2 CASSTDYTDTQYF TGTGCCAGCAGCACGGACTACACAGATACGCAGTATTTT
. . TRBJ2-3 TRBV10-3 CAISEPKLTDTQYF TGTGCCATCAGTGAGCCGAAACTAACGGATACGCAGTATTTT
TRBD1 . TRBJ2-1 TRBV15 CATSDRDRAYNEQFF TGTGCCACCAGCGACCGGGACAGGGCCTACAATGAGCAGTTCTTC
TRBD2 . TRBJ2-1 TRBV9 CASSVELAGKNEQFF TGTGCCAGCAGCGTAGAACTAGCGGGGAAGAATGAGCAGTTCTTC
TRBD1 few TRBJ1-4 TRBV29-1 CSVITDRGGDELFF TGCAGCGTTATTACGGACAGGGGGGGTGACGAACTGTTTTTT
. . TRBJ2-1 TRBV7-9 CASSPQTRDNEQFF TGTGCCAGCAGCCCCCAAACTCGGGACAATGAGCAGTTCTTC
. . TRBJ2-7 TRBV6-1 CASSENTSYEQYF TGTGCCAGCAGTGAGAACACCTCCTACGAGCAGTACTTC
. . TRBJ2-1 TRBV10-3 CAISESIGIERRSYNEQFF TGTGCCATCAGTGAGAGTATAGGAATTGAGCGGCGCTCCTACAATGAGCAGTTCTTC
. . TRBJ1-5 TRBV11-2 CASSRGGGHQPQHF TGTGCCAGCAGCCGAGGGGGGGGCCATCAGCCCCAGCATTTT
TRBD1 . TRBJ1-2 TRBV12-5 CASGLADRGDSYTF TGTGCTAGTGGTTTGGCCGACAGGGGCGATAGCTACACCTTC
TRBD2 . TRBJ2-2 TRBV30 CACGTSGGNTGELFF TGTGCCTGCGGGACTAGCGGGGGAAACACCGGGGAGCTGTTTTTT
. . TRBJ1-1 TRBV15 CATSRTVNTEAFF TGTGCCACCAGCAGAACAGTGAACACTGAAGCTTTCTTT
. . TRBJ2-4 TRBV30 CAWGSPGNIQYF TGTGCCTGGGGATCTCCGGGGAACATTCAGTACTTC
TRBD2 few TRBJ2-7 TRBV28 CASSLGLALYEQYF TGTGCCAGCAGTCTGGGACTAGCCCTCTACGAGCAGTACTTC
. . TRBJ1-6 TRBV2 CASSENKNSPLHF TGTGCCAGCAGTGAAAACAAAAATTCACCCCTCCACTTT
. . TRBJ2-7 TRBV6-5 CASSPDSGRGYEQYF TGTGCCAGCAGCCCAGATAGCGGCAGGGGGTACGAGCAGTACTTC
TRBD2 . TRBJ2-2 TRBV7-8 CASSPGLANTGELFF TGTGCCAGCAGCCCCGGACTAGCGAACACCGGGGAGCTGTTTTTT
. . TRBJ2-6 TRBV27 CASSLYSGANVLTF TGTGCCAGCAGTTTATACTCAGGGGCCAACGTCCTGACTTTC
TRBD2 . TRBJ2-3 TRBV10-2 CASSGASGRDTQYF TGCGCCAGCAGTGGGGCCAGCGGGAGGGATACGCAGTATTTT
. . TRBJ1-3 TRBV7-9 CASSSLYRVNMGNTIYF TGTGCCAGCAGCTCACTTTACAGGGTTAACATGGGAAACACCATATATTTT
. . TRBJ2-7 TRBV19 CASSIEQGVYEQYF TGTGCCAGTAGTATAGAACAGGGAGTCTACGAGCAGTACTTC
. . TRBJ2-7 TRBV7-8 CASSLAGPSYEQYF TGTGCCAGCAGCTTGGCGGGACCGTCCTACGAGCAGTACTTC
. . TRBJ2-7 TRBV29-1 CSVVAASYEQYF TGCAGCGTTGTAGCGGCCTCCTACGAGCAGTACTTC
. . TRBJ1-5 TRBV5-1 CASSFGDSNQPQHF TGCGCCAGCAGCTTCGGGGATAGCAATCAGCCCCAGCATTTT
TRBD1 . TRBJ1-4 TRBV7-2 CASSGRTGSNEKLFF TGTGCCAGCAGCGGTCGGACAGGATCTAATGAAAAACTGTTTTTT
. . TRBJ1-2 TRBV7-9 CASSLSLGESIYGYTF TGTGCCAGCAGCTTATCCCTGGGAGAGAGCATCTATGGCTACACCTTC
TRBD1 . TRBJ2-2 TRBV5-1 CASSLRTGQEGTGELFF TGCGCCAGCAGCTTGCGGACCGGACAGGAAGGGACCGGGGAGCTGTTTTTT
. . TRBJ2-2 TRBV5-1 CASSLTVANTGELFF TGCGCCAGCAGCTTGACAGTCGCGAACACCGGGGAGCTGTTTTTT
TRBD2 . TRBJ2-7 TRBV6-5 CASSYSRRGVYEQYF TGTGCCAGCAGTTACTCGAGGCGGGGGGTCTACGAGCAGTACTTC
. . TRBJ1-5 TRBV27 CASSTRSHGGQPQHF TGTGCCAGCAGTACCCGAAGTCATGGAGGTCAGCCCCAGCATTTT
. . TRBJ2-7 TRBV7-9 CASSRPGTYEQYF TGTGCCAGCAGTCGGCCCGGGACCTACGAGCAGTACTTC
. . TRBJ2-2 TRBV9 CASSGRRRNTGELFF TGTGCCAGCAGCGGGAGGAGGAGGAACACCGGGGAGCTGTTTTTT
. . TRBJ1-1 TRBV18 CASLGAAGANTEAFF TGTGCCAGCCTTGGGGCGGCGGGGGCGAACACTGAAGCTTTCTTT
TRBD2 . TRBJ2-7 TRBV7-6 CASSSTHRGLAGGEQYF TGTGCCAGCAGCTCGACTCACCGGGGACTAGCGGGGGGTGAGCAGTACTTC
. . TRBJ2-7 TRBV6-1 CASSAFYEQYF TGTGCCAGCAGTGCCTTCTACGAGCAGTACTTC